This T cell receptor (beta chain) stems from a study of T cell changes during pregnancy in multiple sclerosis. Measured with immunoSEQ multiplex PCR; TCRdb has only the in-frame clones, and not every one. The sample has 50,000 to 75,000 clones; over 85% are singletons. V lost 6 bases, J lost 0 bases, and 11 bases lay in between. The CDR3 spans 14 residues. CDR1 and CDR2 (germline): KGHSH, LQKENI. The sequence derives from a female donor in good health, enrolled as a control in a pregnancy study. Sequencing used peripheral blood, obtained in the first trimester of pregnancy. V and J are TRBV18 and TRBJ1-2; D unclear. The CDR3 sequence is CASSGTFTNYGYTF. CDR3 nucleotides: TGTGCCAGCTCGGGCACCTTTACTAACTATGGCTACACCTTC.